The clone carrying this TCR beta chain was seen more than once but under ten times. A junction boundary mismatches the germline segment, possibly from a read error. The sample is drawn from a study of T-cell reconstitution after alpha-beta-depleted transplantation in children. The CDR3 is made up of 15 amino acids. Germline V gene lookup returns CDR1 LGHNA and CDR2 YNFKEQ. Preparation of the TCRbeta library was carried out with unique molecular identifiers. Each CDR3 protein gets one entry after TCRdb re-called the PCR reads with MiXCR. The table shows some 590,000 distinct CDR3 sequences, with about 10% occurring only once.

The rearrangement links TRBV4-2 to TRBJ2-1, with D possibly TRBD2 on 6 matching bases. This clonotype originated in a human donor who donated a stem cell graft to a child with acute myeloid leukemia. Specimen: PBMCs from the stem cell graft donor, collected from the stem cell graft. The CDR3 nucleotides read TGTGCCAGCACCCAACAGGAGGGGTTATACAATGAGCAGTTCTTC. Its protein is CASTQQEGLYNEQFF.